In this sample, the clone carrying this T cell receptor (beta chain) turned up a few times. Via MiXCR, TCRdb re-called the RT-PCR reads, giving one row per CDR3 protein. Found here are about 680,000 distinct CDR3 sequences, about 14% of them singletons; the top ten hold 3.6%. This TCR was sampled from a female donor in good health, serving as a healthy control. Input material: memory CD4+ T cells from blood.

The CDR3 spells CASSLWAGERSEQYF. DNA for the CDR3: TGTGCCAGCAGTTTATGGGCGGGAGAGAGGAGCGAGCAGTACTTC. This chain links TRBV28 with TRBJ2-7, with 7 nucleotides matching TRBD2. V was clipped by 0 bases and J by 6 bases; unmatched bases: 8. This CDR3 has 15 amino acids. Germline V gene sequence: CDR1 MDHEN, CDR2 SYDVKM.